These 6 T cell receptor beta chains were all obtained from the same sample, sequenced in a study of T cell responses to AZD1222 COVID-19 vaccine. Assay: immunoSEQ multiplex PCR; the TCRdb copy retains only in-frame clones and omits some. The repertoire has about 140,000 clones, around 90% of them found once; the top ten carry approximately 3%. The sequencing here drew on peripheral blood, taken 28 days after the second AZD1222 dose. These receptors were collected from an adult who received the AZD1222 COVID-19 vaccine.

The rearrangement uses TRBV9 and TRBJ1-3; no definite D call. V dropped 1 base and J dropped 8 bases, with 13 bases sitting between them. The germline CDR1 and CDR2 sequences are SGDLS and YYNGEE. The CDR3 extends over 14 amino acids. The CDR3 sequence: CASSVSPEADTIYF. Written as DNA, the CDR3 is TGTGCCAGCAGCGTATCTCCCGAGGCAGACACCATATATTTT.

This clone has just one count. The chain combines TRBV5-8 with TRBJ2-5; no firm D call. The CDR3 loop spans 16 amino acids. Germline V lookup: CDR1 SGHTS, CDR2 YDEGEE. Trimming removed 0 bases from V and 0 bases from J, with 12 bases in between. Here the CDR3 DNA reads TGTGCCAGCAGCTTGGCTATGATTCTGGACCAAGAGACCCAGTACTTC. Amino acids: CASSLAMILDQETQYF.

The rearrangement joins TRBV7-9 to TRBJ2-3, with 8 bases aligning to TRBD2. Per germline, CDR1 SEHNR and CDR2 FQNEAQ (reference sequence). The CDR3 consists of 12 residues. The V and J ends lost 5 bases and 13 bases, in that order; junction bases with no gene match: 8. This CDR3 is CASSDKGLGKYF. In DNA form, the CDR3 reads TGTGCCAGCAGCGACAAGGGACTAGGGAAGTATTTT.

In this sample, this clone turned up a few times. The chain is built from TRBV4-2 and TRBJ2-2, with 9 bases identical to TRBD2. This CDR3 is 14 amino acids long. Germline-derived CDR1 and CDR2 are LGHNA and YNFKEQ. The V and J ends lost 5 bases and 7 bases, in that order; junction bases with no gene match: 5. The CDR3 sequence is CASSSKREVGELFF. Written as DNA, the CDR3 is TGTGCCAGCAGCTCCAAGCGGGAGGTCGGGGAGCTGTTTTTT.

This clone was recorded only once. The rearrangement uses TRBV27 and TRBJ2-1, with 9 positions matching TRBD2. V lost 3 bases, J lost 5 bases, and 5 bases stayed unmatched. Germline loops: CDR1 MNHEY, CDR2 SMNVEV (reference sequence). The CDR3 is 15 amino acids. CDR3 loop: CASSFRGTSHNEQFF. Written as DNA, the CDR3 is TGTGCCAGCAGTTTCCGCGGGACTAGCCACAATGAGCAGTTCTTC.

The CDR3 DNA sequence: TGTGCCAGCAGTCGACCAGAGGGGAATCAGCCCCAGCATTTT. This codes for CASSRPEGNQPQHF. The V call is TRBV28, the J call TRBJ1-5, with TRBD1 as a possible D gene (5 bases). Germline CDR1 and CDR2: MDHEN and SYDVKM. The V end was cut by 5 bases, the J end by 4 bases, with 12 bases between. The CDR3 runs 14 residues.